These 15 T cell receptor beta chains came from one sample sequenced in a study of breast tumors, draining lymph nodes, adjacent tissues. Axillary draining lymph nodes of breast cancer patients supplied the node samples. TCRdb redid the calling of the multiplex PCR reads with MiXCR, one entry per CDR3 protein. Of under 85,000 distinct CDR3 sequences detected, roughly 20% appear once; the ten largest clones hold around 2.4%. Sequencing used axillary lymph node tissue. These receptors were taken from a female donor with breast cancer. Some clones in this sample may be carry-over from other donors' samples.

For this clonotype: A much larger clone differs from this one at a single base, so this may be a read error. The V gene is TRBV3-1, the J gene TRBJ2-5, with D perhaps TRBD1 or TRBD2 (5 bases each). The CDR3 sequence is 14 residues long. Germline V gene sequence: CDR1 LGHDT, CDR2 YNNKEL (reference sequence). Here the CDR3 reads CASSQGVAEETQHF. DNA of the CDR3: TGTGCCAGCAGCCAGGGGGTGGCAGAAGAGACCCAGCACTTC.

This clonotype occurred many times. The V call is TRBV7-6, the J call TRBJ1-4, with 7 nucleotides matching TRBD1. This CDR3 comprises 16 residues. V shed 1 base and J 7 bases; nucleotides not matched to a gene: 9. Germline V gene data show CDR1 as SGHVS and CDR2 as FNYEAQ. The CDR3 loop reads CASSLGPRGVVEKLFF. The CDR3 DNA reads TGTGCCAGCAGCTTAGGTCCCAGGGGGGTCGTTGAAAAACTGTTTTTT.

This clonotype was seen more than once but under ten times. A read error may explain this, as a much larger clone is one base away. The rearrangement joins TRBV2 to TRBJ1-4; D may be TRBD1 (6 bases). Germline loops: CDR1 SNHLY, CDR2 FYNNEI. The CDR3 runs to 14 residues. This CDR3 reads CASSSQGISEKLLF. CDR3 coding DNA: TGTGCCAGCAGTTCCCAGGGGATTAGTGAAAAACTGCTTTTT.

To note about this clonotype: Possible read error: a much larger clone is one base away. CDR3 bases: TGTGCCAGTAGTATTAAGTATATCTACAATGAGCAGCTCTTC. Translated: CASSIKYIYNEQLF. The chain joins TRBV19 to TRBJ2-1; D uncertain. CDR3 length equals 14 residues. Germline CDR1 reads LNHDA; CDR2 reads SQIVND (reference sequence).

This clonotype was counted ten times or more. The chain uses TRBV20-1 and TRBJ1-2; D is perhaps TRBD1 (5 bases). The CDR3 has 13 residues. CDR1 is DFQATT and CDR2 is SNEGSKA in the germline V gene (reference sequence). The germline V and J ends were trimmed by 1 base and 8 bases, with 14 bases remaining between them. CDR3: CSARVPGLFGYTF. CDR3 bases: TGCAGTGCTAGAGTTCCAGGGTTATTCGGCTACACCTTC.

This clonotype was seen ten or more times. The V call is TRBV9, the J call TRBJ2-1; 7 bases agree with TRBD2. CDR1 and CDR2 from the germline V gene are SGDLS and YYNGEE. The junction had 11 bases not matched to a gene; V was cut back by 0 bases and J by 8 bases. The CDR3 has 16 amino acids. The CDR3 here is CASSVGDWGGADEQFF. CDR3 nucleotides: TGTGCCAGCAGCGTAGGGGATTGGGGGGGAGCTGATGAGCAGTTCTTC.

This clonotype showed up many times. The chain links TRBV3-1 to TRBJ2-7; D is tentatively TRBD1 or TRBD2 (5 bases each). Germline CDR1 LGHDT, CDR2 YNNKEL (reference sequence). Trimming left V 1 base short and J 3 bases short, with 10 bases between. The CDR3 runs 14 residues. CDR3 nucleotides: TGTGCCAGCAGCCAAGGGCCTGGGGGCTACGAGCAGTACTTC. Amino acids: CASSQGPGGYEQYF.

The table lists this clonotype with many counts. The J gene is TRBJ2-7, the V gene TRBV4-2; a possible D gene is TRBD1 (6 bases). V shed 11 bases and J shed 0 bases, with 29 bases lying between them. The CDR3 is made up of 18 amino acids. Per the germline V gene, CDR1 is LGHNA and CDR2 is YNFKEQ. The CDR3 coding sequence is TGTGCCCGCGTAGGTAGGCGTGCCGGGACACAAAACTCCTACGAGCAGTACTTC. As protein: CARVGRRAGTQNSYEQYF.

In this sample, this clonotype turned up many times. This chain joins TRBV5-1 and TRBJ2-2; 9 bases are a match to TRBD2. Losses at the gene ends were 4 bases for V and 4 bases for J; bases not matched to a gene: 5. The V gene's germline CDR1 is SGHRS and CDR2 YFSETQ. This CDR3 is built from 15 residues. The CDR3 bases are TGCGCCAGCAGCCGCGGGAGGGCCGTCACCGGGGAGCTGTTTTTT. Translating it yields CASSRGRAVTGELFF.

With regard to this clonotype: This could be a read error, since a much larger clone is one nucleotide away. The rearrangement joins TRBV30 to TRBJ2-7; D is perhaps TRBD1 (7 bases). This CDR3 spans 11 amino acids. CDR1 and CDR2 (germline): GTSNPN, SVGIG (reference sequence). The CDR3: CAWSPPDRRVF. In nucleotides, the CDR3 is TGTGCCTGGAGTCCCCCGGACAGGAGGGTCTTC.

There are many counts of this clonotype. This sequence joins TRBV4-2 and TRBJ2-7, with 9 bases aligning to TRBD1. This CDR3 spans 16 amino acids. The ends lost 0 bases at V and 4 bases at J; junction bases unmatched: 7. Germline loops: CDR1 LGHNA, CDR2 YNFKEQ. In DNA form, the CDR3 reads TGTGCCAGCAGCCAAGACCTTGGACAGGGGCCTTACGAGCAGTACTTC. Its protein is CASSQDLGQGPYEQYF.

This clonotype was found a few times. This chain uses TRBV28 with TRBJ2-5; the D gene could be TRBD1 or TRBD2 (6 bases each). The germline gives CDR1 MDHEN, CDR2 SYDVKM. Between the trimmed V and J ends, which lost 4 bases and 0 bases, there was a span of 21 bases. The CDR3 totals 18 residues. CDR3 coding DNA: TGTGCCAGCAGTTGGCCCGATGGGGGGCGGAGGAACCAAGAGACCCAGTACTTC. It encodes CASSWPDGGRRNQETQYF.

This clonotype has a count of ten or more. One junction end does not reproduce the germline sequence, and a read error may be involved. The V gene is TRBV7-7, the J gene TRBJ2-2; 7 bases fit TRBD1. Germline V gives CDR1 SSHAT, CDR2 FNYEAQ (reference sequence). This CDR3 is built from 15 residues. The CDR3 region is CASSLGQPGSGELFF. CDR3 DNA sequence: TGTGCTAGCAGCTTGGGACAGCCGGGCTCCGGGGAGCTGTTTTTT. The variable domain in full, completed from reference TRBV7-7 and TRBJ2-2, reads GAGVSQSPRYKVTKRGQDVTLRCDPISSHATLYWYQQALGQGPEFLTYFNYEAQPDKSGLPSDRFSAERPEGSISTLTIQRTEQRDSAMYRCASSLGQPGSGELFFGEGSRLTVL.

With respect to this clonotype: A read error is likely, as this CDR3 ends without the conserved phenylalanine or tryptophan. The rearrangement links TRBV27 to TRBJ2-7; D tentatively reads TRBD1 or TRBD2 (5 bases each). CDR3 size: 13 residues. Germline V gene sequence: CDR1 MNHEY, CDR2 SMNVEV (reference sequence). Trimming cost V 5 bases and J 3 bases, with 11 bases left between them. CDR3 region: CASSLTRGYEQYS. In DNA, the CDR3 is TGTGCCAGCAGTCTCACGAGGGGCTACGAGCAGTACTCC.

Notes on this clonotype: The conserved closing phenylalanine or tryptophan is absent in this CDR3, likely reflecting a read error. No DNA is shown, since the ends of the CDR3 on it are uncertain; the CDR3 is the one TCRdb lists. The CDR3 region is CASSDSGAANTGELVL. The chain employs TRBV4-2 and TRBJ2-2; TRBD2 is the table's D call and was not checked against the DNA. Germline V gene lookup returns CDR1 LGHNA and CDR2 YNFKEQ. The CDR3 comprises 16 residues, both ends counted.